This T cell receptor beta chain was found in a study of cytomegalovirus exposure and HLA in healthy donors. Study overall: Findings of an earlier analysis included roughly 110 million unique TCR beta sequences from 200 million or so T cells.

Findings and limits, study-wide: As confirmed in vitro, a few CMV-associated chains were specific for CMV antigens. Across all donors, roughly uniform sequencing depth was an assumption of the presence/absence analyses.

About this clone: What it binds is unknown.

This CDR3 spans 16 amino acids. V was pared by 0 bases and J by 0 bases, with 12 bases between. Germline V gene sequence: CDR1 SGHDT, CDR2 YYEEEE. The primer mix had 60 Vbeta and 13 Jbeta primers. Here immunoSEQ multiplex PCR was the method, and the copy in TCRdb shows in-frame clones only, minus some. The sample lists about 110,000 clones; around four fifths were seen once. The TCR sequence derives from a man in his fifties or sixties in good health and CMV-seronegative. Sequenced sample: PBMCs. The chain combines TRBV5-6 with TRBJ2-5; D might be TRBD2 (7 bases). CDR3: CASSLEKGGYQETQYF. CDR3 bases: TGTGCCAGCAGCTTGGAAAAGGGGGGGTACCAAGAGACCCAGTACTTC.